The clone carrying this T cell receptor beta chain occurred many times. Its antigen remains unidentified. TCR cDNA molecules each had a unique molecular identifier. TCRdb re-called the 5' RACE reads with MiXCR, one entry per CDR3 protein. Among roughly 39,000 distinct CDR3 sequences listed, 6% to 8% were seen once. The sample's time point: sample taken at primary tumor resection. The cohort: 70 to 75 early-stage, untreated non-small cell lung cancer patients. Whole RNA, isolated from tumor, nontumor lung or frozen PBMC, was sequenced without prior sorting. This entry comes from a study of spatial heterogeneity in lung cancer. Study outcomes and limitations: At resection, ubiquitous expanded tumor TCRs appeared in blood more than at follow-up.

V was clipped by 6 bases and J by 6 bases; unmatched bases: 4. This CDR3 comprises 15 residues. Germline V gene lookup returns CDR1 ENHRY and CDR2 SYGVKD. The gene calls are TRBV10-3 and TRBJ2-1; TRBD2 matches 14 bases. The sequence came from a male donor with early-stage non-small cell lung cancer. Sequences were derived from PBMCs, sampled at surgery. The CDR3 coding sequence is TGTGCCATCAGGGGACTAGCGGGAGAAGGCAATGAGCAGTTCTTC. Amino acid sequence: CAIRGLAGEGNEQFF.